This T cell receptor beta chain was captured in a study of early T cells in non-severe SARS-CoV-2 infection. This clonotype was seen only a few times. The germline V gene has CDR1 MGHRA and CDR2 YSYEKL. The CDR3 contains 18 residues. J was trimmed by 4 bases and V by 4 bases; bases with no gene match: 13. Unique molecular identifiers (one per individual cDNA molecule) were attached. TCRdb ran MiXCR on the 5' RACE reads and lists one entry per CDR3 protein. The repertoire holds fewer than 120,000 distinct CDR3 sequences, with around 13% as singletons. This TCR came from an adult who was a healthcare worker with PCR-confirmed SARS-CoV-2 infection or an uninfected control (not recorded which). The chain has TRBV4-1 and TRBJ2-1; 10 nucleotides match TRBD2. Sample: whole blood, taken at baseline. CDR3 nucleotides: TGCGCCAGCAGCCGTGGTGAAGCTAGCGGGGGTCGATACAATGAGCAGTTCTTC. Protein sequence: CASSRGEASGGRYNEQFF.